This TCR beta chain was identified in a study of vaccination effects on CD4 cells after COVID-19. About this clone itself: Its antigen is not identified.

CD4+ T cell isolation took place after approximately 11 days of culture. Participants completed two doses of the BNT162b2 or mRNA-1273 vaccine. Vaccinated participants had no history of SARS-CoV-2 infection and tested negative for nucleocapsid antibodies. Study results and caveats: The study, lacking early post-infection timepoints, had few convalescent patients. Late after vaccination, infection- and vaccine-induced clones showed marked clonal contraction.

Repertoires were generated with immunoSEQ multiplex PCR, while TCRdb's copy carries only in-frame clones and drops some. In the table there are 30,000 or so clones, about 67% of which are singletons. From germline, CDR1 is LNHDA and CDR2 SQIVND (reference sequence). The CDR3 has 13 residues. V was shortened by 4 bases and J by 7 bases, with 13 bases between the two germline ends. The chain carries TRBV19 and TRBJ1-2, with TRBD1 as a possible D gene (5 bases). Specimen: CD4+ T cells from PBMCs cultured without peptide, collected after COVID-19 vaccination. This TCR was sampled from a human donor who received a COVID-19 vaccine. The CDR3 DNA follows: TGTGCCAGTAGTAATCCCTCTAGGGGTGGCTACACCTTC. Amino acid sequence: CASSNPSRGGYTF.